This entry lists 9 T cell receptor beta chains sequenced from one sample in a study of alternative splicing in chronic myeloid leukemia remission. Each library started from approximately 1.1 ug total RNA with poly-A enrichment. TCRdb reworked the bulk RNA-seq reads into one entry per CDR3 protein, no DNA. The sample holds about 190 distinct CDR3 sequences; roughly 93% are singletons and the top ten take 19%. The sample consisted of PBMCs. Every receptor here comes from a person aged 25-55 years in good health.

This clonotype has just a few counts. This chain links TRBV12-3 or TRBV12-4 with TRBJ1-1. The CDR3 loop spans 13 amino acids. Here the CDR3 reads CASSTDPNTEAFF.

This CDR3 is CATSDRAGVGGELFF. The chain is built from TRBV24-1 and TRBJ2-2; TCRdb lists TRBD2, though no DNA is available to test this call. Germline CDR1 is KGHDR and CDR2 is SFDVKD. The CDR3 sequence is 15 residues long.

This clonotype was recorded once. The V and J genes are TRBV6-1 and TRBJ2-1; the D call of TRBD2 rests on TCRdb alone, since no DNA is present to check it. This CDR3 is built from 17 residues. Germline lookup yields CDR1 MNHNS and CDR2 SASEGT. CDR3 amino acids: CASSGTLAGGPLDEQFF.

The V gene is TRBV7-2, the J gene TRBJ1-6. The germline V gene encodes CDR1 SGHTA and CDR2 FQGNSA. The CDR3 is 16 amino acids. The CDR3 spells CASSLAPGRPNSPLHF.

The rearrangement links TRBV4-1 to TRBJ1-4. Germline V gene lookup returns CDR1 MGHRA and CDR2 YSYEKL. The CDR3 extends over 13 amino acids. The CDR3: CAAGDRNNEKLFF.

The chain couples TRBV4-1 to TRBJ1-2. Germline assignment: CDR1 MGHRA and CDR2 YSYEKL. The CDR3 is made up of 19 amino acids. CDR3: CASSLEPGQGAAGGYGYTF.

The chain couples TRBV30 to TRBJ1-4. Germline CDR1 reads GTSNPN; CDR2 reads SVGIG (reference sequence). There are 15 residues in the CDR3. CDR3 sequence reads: CAWIQGGRTNEKLFF.

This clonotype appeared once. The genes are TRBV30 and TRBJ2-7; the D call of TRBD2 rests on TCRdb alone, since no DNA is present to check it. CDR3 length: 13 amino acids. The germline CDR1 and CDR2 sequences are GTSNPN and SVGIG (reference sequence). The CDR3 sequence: CTWKSAGPYEQYF. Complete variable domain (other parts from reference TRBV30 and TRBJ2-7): SQTIHQWPATLVQPVGSPLSLECTVEGTSNPNLYWYRQAAGRGLQLLFYSVGIGQISSEVPQNLSASRPQDRQFILSSKKLLLSDSGFYLCTWKSAGPYEQYFGPGTRLTVT.

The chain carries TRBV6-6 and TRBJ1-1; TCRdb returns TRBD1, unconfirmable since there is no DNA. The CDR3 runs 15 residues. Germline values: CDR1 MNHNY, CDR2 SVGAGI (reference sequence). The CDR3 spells CASRETGAMNTEAFF.